The T cell receptor beta chain described here comes from a study of early T cells in non-severe SARS-CoV-2 infection. TCRdb re-analysed the 5' RACE reads in MiXCR, keeping a single row per CDR3 protein. The data contain some 87,000 distinct CDR3 sequences, 9.5% to 15% of them singletons. The sequence was obtained from an adult who was a healthcare worker with PCR-confirmed SARS-CoV-2 infection or an uninfected control (not recorded which). The sample taken for sequencing was whole blood.

CDR3 sequence reads: CASSVEGVVDTQYF. As DNA, the CDR3 is TGTGCCAGCAGCGTGGAGGGAGTGGTTGATACGCAGTATTTT. The chain joins TRBV9 to TRBJ2-3; tentative D call: TRBD2 (6 bases). This CDR3 is built from 14 residues. The germline CDR1 and CDR2 sequences are SGDLS and YYNGEE. The V end lost 2 bases, the J end lost 6 bases, and 13 bases lay between the germline ends.